This T cell receptor (beta chain) stems from a study of blood T cell repertoires in COVID-19. For the study at large: Spain, Italy and the United States supplied samples that represented acute and convalescent COVID-19. The cDNA or gDNA used as material had been derived from T cells, B-cell-depleted T cells, or PBMCs.

Source study methods: Reference gene primer amplification yielded estimated nucleated cell counts. The data were produced by immunoSEQ multiplex PCR, yet TCRdb's version contains in-frame clones alone and is incomplete. The DNA was the basis for D and trimming; V, J and clone size are from that table. Of about 140,000 clones listed, over 75% are singletons. Trimming took off 1 base at V and 2 bases at J, with 5 bases between the two ends. The CDR3 is 14 amino acids. The germline CDR1 and CDR2 sequences are SGHAT and FQNNGV. The TCR originated in a man aged 55 to 70 with active or convalescent COVID-19. The sample taken for sequencing was peripheral blood. The chain recombines TRBV11-2 with TRBJ2-2; no firm D call. The CDR3 here is CASSLGANTGELFF. The DNA for the CDR3 is TGTGCCAGCAGCTTAGGCGCTAACACCGGGGAGCTGTTTTTT.